This T cell receptor (beta chain) was captured in a study of blood T cell repertoires in COVID-19. Study details: Spain, Italy and the United States supplied samples that represented acute and convalescent COVID-19. The analysed material was cDNA or gDNA that came from T cells, B-cell-depleted T cells, or PBMCs.

Residents of 24 US areas, aged roughly 18 to 95 years, made up the participants. Each recovered donor of Cohort 3 presented with two negative PCRs, clearance, or symptom resolution. This table comes from immunoSEQ multiplex PCR, and its TCRdb copy is limited to in-frame clones, with some not included. The sample has some 370,000 clones, around 83% seen once. Germline CDR1 and CDR2: KGHSH and LQKENI. The germline V and J ends were trimmed by 3 bases and 7 bases, with 9 bases remaining between them. CDR3 length equals 13 residues. The sample comprised PBMCs or T cells enriched from blood (not recorded which). The source is a woman aged 45 to 65 who had recovered from COVID-19. This chain uses TRBV18 with TRBJ2-2; D is unclear. The CDR3 DNA sequence: TGTGCCAGCTCACCCCTTCCCGGCGGGGAGCTGTTTTTT. Amino acid sequence: CASSPLPGGELFF.